This T cell receptor (beta chain) comes out of a study of identical twins. V dropped 3 bases and J dropped 2 bases, with 8 bases sitting between them. This CDR3 comprises 13 residues. Germline CDR1 is SEHNR and CDR2 is FQNEAQ (reference sequence). MiXCR was run by TCRdb on the 5' RACE reads, yielding one entry per CDR3 protein. The sample contains over 200,000 distinct CDR3 sequences, around 6.5% of which appear only once. This clonotype was seen at least ten times. In addition, the sample was reused for a study of T cells expressing NK-cell markers.

This TCR came from a woman aged 18-35 years in good health. The J gene is TRBJ2-7, the V gene TRBV7-9; no definite D call. The sequenced material came from CD8+ T cells sorted from blood. The chain's CDR3 is CASSFEVAYEQYF. The DNA of the CDR3 is TGTGCCAGCAGCTTCGAAGTGGCCTACGAGCAGTACTTC.